The rows below give T cell receptor beta chains drawn from one sample of a study of OX40 agonist ivuxolimab in advanced cancers. Sequencing was performed with immunoSEQ multiplex PCR; in TCRdb, only in-frame clones are kept and a portion is missing. Of some 70,000 clones listed, about 91% are singletons. The sequencing used CD4+ or CD8+ T cells sorted from blood, collected in a trial of the OX40 agonist ivuxolimab. These receptors originate from an adult with an advanced solid tumor such as melanoma, head and neck, liver or kidney cancer. The CDR3 runs from the conserved cysteine through the conserved F or W. The D gene is left open where the match is weak. Not every row has a clone size; where given, it reads once, few, many or a size class.

d_gene	abundance	j_gene	v_gene	CDR3aa	CDR3nt
NA	NA	TRBJ2-6	TRBV2	CASSEAQDVSSGANVLTF	TGTGCCAGCAGTGAAGCGCAGGACGTGAGCTCTGGGGCCAACGTCCTGACTTTC
TRBD1	NA	TRBJ2-7	TRBV5-1	CASSPAPGQGYEQYF	TGCGCCAGCAGCCCGGCCCCGGGACAGGGCTACGAGCAGTACTTC
NA	NA	TRBJ2-7	TRBV18	CASSALGAEQYF	TGTGCCAGCTCAGCTCTTGGGGCCGAGCAGTACTTC
NA	once	TRBJ2-7	TRBV5-4	CASSATVTRTVQYF	TGTGCCAGCAGCGCCACGGTGACTAGAACGGTGCAGTACTTC
NA	NA	TRBJ2-5	TRBV5-1	CASSLQGMGETQYF	TGCGCCAGCAGCTTGCAGGGCATGGGAGAGACCCAGTACTTC
NA	NA	TRBJ2-2	TRBV4-1	CASSQDARGANTGELFF	TGCGCCAGCAGCCAAGATGCAAGGGGGGCGAACACCGGGGAGCTGTTTTTT
NA	NA	TRBJ2-7	TRBV6-1	CASSSEPSYSYEQYF	TGTGCCAGCAGTTCCGAACCAAGTTACTCCTACGAGCAGTACTTC
TRBD2	NA	TRBJ2-7	TRBV7-9	CASSPGTSGRASPYEQYF	TGTGCCAGCAGCCCCGGGACTAGCGGGAGGGCCTCACCCTACGAGCAGTACTTC
NA	few	TRBJ1-3	TRBV19	CATHRGESGNTIYF	TGTGCCACCCACCGGGGGGAAAGTGGAAACACCATATATTTT
NA	once	TRBJ1-5	TRBV11-2	CASSPGSYSNQPQHF	TGTGCCAGCAGCCCCGGTAGTTATAGCAATCAGCCCCAGCATTTT
NA	NA	TRBJ1-4	TRBV6-6	CASRLRGRNEKLFF	TGTGCCAGCAGGCTCCGGGGACGTAATGAAAAACTGTTTTTT
TRBD2	NA	TRBJ2-1	TRBV7-8	CASSWTSGSYNEQFF	TGTGCCAGCAGCTGGACTAGCGGCTCCTACAATGAGCAGTTCTTC
TRBD2	NA	TRBJ2-1	TRBV28	CASSWRGSFNEQFF	TGTGCCAGCAGCTGGCGCGGGAGTTTCAATGAGCAGTTCTTC
TRBD2	NA	TRBJ2-1	TRBV19	CASSLPGLSFDEQFF	TGTGCCAGTAGCTTACCGGGACTAAGTTTCGATGAGCAGTTCTTC
NA	once	TRBJ1-4	TRBV5-4	CASSRGGTNEKLFF	TGTGCCAGCAGCCGGGGGGGAACTAATGAAAAACTGTTTTTT
NA	NA	TRBJ2-1	TRBV9	CASSVGSSGGVGEQFF	TGTGCCAGCAGCGTAGGCAGCTCGGGGGGCGTAGGGGAGCAGTTCTTC
TRBD2	NA	TRBJ2-3	TRBV6-1	CATRLAGGLAQYF	TGTGCCACCCGACTAGCGGGAGGGTTGGCGCAGTATTTT
TRBD1	once	TRBJ1-5	TRBV5-1	CASSFTGQGNQPQHF	TGCGCCAGCAGCTTCACCGGACAGGGCAATCAGCCCCAGCATTTT
NA	NA	TRBJ1-4	TRBV19	CASRSATNEKLFF	TGTGCCAGTAGGTCAGCAACTAATGAAAAACTGTTTTTT
NA	NA	TRBJ1-1	TRBV25-1	CASRGRDTEAFF	TGTGCCAGCAGGGGACGGGACACTGAAGCTTTCTTT
NA	NA	TRBJ1-1	TRBV29-1	CSVQLKLNTEAFF	TGCAGCGTTCAACTCAAATTGAACACTGAAGCTTTCTTT
NA	NA	TRBJ2-2	TRBV2	CASTSSVNSGELFF	TGTGCCAGTACATCGTCGGTGAACAGCGGGGAGCTGTTTTTT
TRBD2	NA	TRBJ2-1	TRBV2	CASGQREPAYIEQFF	TGTGCCAGCGGCCAGCGGGAGCCGGCGTATATTGAGCAGTTCTTC
NA	NA	TRBJ1-2	TRBV28	CASIPRGSSYGYTF	TGTGCCAGCATCCCTAGGGGCAGTAGCTATGGCTACACCTTC
NA	NA	TRBJ1-1	TRBV18	CASSPMAEGTEAFF	TGTGCCAGCTCACCAATGGCAGAAGGCACTGAAGCTTTCTTT
TRBD1	NA	TRBJ1-2	TRBV4-1	CASSQGNGQGATRGYTF	TGCGCCAGCAGCCAAGGAAATGGGCAGGGGGCGACGCGGGGCTACACCTTC